This TCR beta chain derives from a study of cytomegalovirus exposure and HLA in healthy donors. Study background: Clustering assigned approximately 79% of the approximately 400 genotyped donors to the Caucasian-associated ancestry cluster. Study-wide points: Earlier analysis yielded a pattern in which most TCR beta V segments were productive about 87% or about 30% of the time.

The PCR contained 60 Vbeta and 13 Jbeta primers. TCRdb keeps only in-frame clones here, not all; method: immunoSEQ multiplex PCR. The sample holds around 130,000 clones, over 75% seen once. The germline V gene has CDR1 LNHDA and CDR2 SQIVND (reference sequence). The ends were cut back, 4 bases at V and 4 bases at J, with 11 bases in the middle. CDR3 length: 14 residues. Concerning this clone itself: Its antigen is undetermined.

Material: PBMCs. The TCR was taken from a boy aged 5-17 years in good health and CMV-seronegative. The rearrangement joins TRBV19 to TRBJ1-5, with D unclear. The CDR3 loop is CASSTVGGNQPQHF. The DNA for the CDR3 is TGTGCCAGTAGTACCGTAGGAGGTAATCAGCCCCAGCATTTT.